These T cell receptor beta chains were read from a single sample in a study of pediatric ulcerative colitis. Generated by immunoSEQ multiplex PCR, the TCRdb table keeps only in-frame clones and is missing some. This sample carries about 32,000 clones, around 82% of them seen once, and the ten largest clones take around 4.5%. The sample was blood. The receptors come from a boy aged 5-17 years with severe ulcerative colitis. Both conserved end residues are part of each CDR3. The order of the fields is V gene, clone size, J gene, D gene, CDR3 length, CDR3 protein, CDR3 DNA. A D gene is named only where the DNA matches it firmly. Clone size is stated in some rows and not others, as once, few, many or a class when expanded.

>TRBV11-2|NA|TRBJ1-1|NA|14
CASSLVQGNTEAFF
TGTGCCAGCAGCTTAGTACAGGGGAACACTGAAGCTTTCTTT
>TRBV2|NA|TRBJ1-1|NA|11
CASGGHGEAFF
TGTGCCAGCGGGGGGCATGGGGAAGCTTTCTTT
>TRBV7-2|NA|TRBJ1-2|NA|13
CASTQQGPYGYTF
TGTGCCAGCACCCAACAGGGTCCCTATGGCTACACCTTC
>TRBV7-3|NA|TRBJ2-7|TRBD1|14
CASSPGQGYYEQYF
TGTGCCAGCAGCCCGGGACAGGGTTACTACGAGCAGTACTTC
>TRBV28|once|TRBJ1-2|NA|16
CASSTPGREGAGGYTF
TGTGCCAGCAGTACCCCTGGGCGAGAAGGGGCCGGTGGCTACACCTTC
>TRBV2|NA|TRBJ1-5|TRBD1|15
CASTEGAGPYSPQHF
TGTGCCAGCACGGAGGGGGCCGGTCCCTATTCGCCCCAGCATTTT
>TRBV5-8|NA|TRBJ1-1|NA|13
CASSLRGNTEAFF
TGTGCCAGCAGCTTGCGGGGGAACACTGAAGCTTTCTTT
>TRBV11-2|NA|TRBJ2-7|NA|10
CASSNGEQYF
TGTGCCAGCAGCAATGGTGAGCAGTACTTC
>TRBV15|NA|TRBJ2-1|TRBD1|15
CATSPRPQGEHEQFF
TGTGCCACCAGCCCCCGGCCCCAGGGGGAGCATGAGCAGTTCTTC
>TRBV15|NA|TRBJ2-3|TRBD2|16
CATSRDLAGVGDTQYF
TGTGCCACCAGCAGAGATCTGGCGGGGGTGGGAGATACGCAGTATTTT
>TRBV2|NA|TRBJ2-5|NA|17
CASSEALMWRSLETQYF
TGTGCCAGCAGTGAAGCCCTGATGTGGAGGTCGTTGGAGACCCAGTACTTC
>TRBV19|NA|TRBJ1-3|NA|13
CASSIRPGNTIYF
TGTGCCAGTAGTATCCGGCCTGGAAACACCATATATTTT
>TRBV6-5|NA|TRBJ1-1|NA|13
CASSVGAGTEAFF
TGTGCCAGCAGCGTGGGGGCCGGCACTGAAGCTTTCTTT
>TRBV19|few|TRBJ1-2|NA|13
CASSREGQGSYTF
TGTGCCAGTAGTCGCGAGGGTCAGGGGTCATACACCTTC
>TRBV5-1|few|TRBJ1-1|NA|14
CASSETGLNTEAFF
TGCGCCAGCAGCGAAACAGGTCTCAACACTGAAGCTTTCTTT
>TRBV7-9|NA|TRBJ2-5|NA|15
CASGTWTQGGETQYF
TGTGCCAGCGGAACATGGACCCAAGGCGGGGAGACCCAGTACTTC
>TRBV4-3|NA|TRBJ1-1|NA|14
CASSQDPLNTEAFF
TGCGCCAGCAGCCAAGATCCGTTGAACACTGAAGCTTTCTTT
>TRBV18|NA|TRBJ2-7|NA|14
CASSPTDSSYEQYF
TGTGCCAGCTCACCAACGGACAGCTCCTACGAGCAGTACTTC
>TRBV6-5|NA|TRBJ1-2|NA|13
CASSYGSRGGYTF
TGTGCCAGCAGTTACGGGTCCAGGGGTGGCTACACCTTC
>TRBV15|NA|TRBJ1-2|TRBD1|15
CATSRMDRERNGYTF
TGTGCCACCAGCCGAATGGACAGGGAAAGAAATGGCTACACCTTC
>TRBV5-1|NA|TRBJ2-7|NA|16
CASSVAGGTDSYEQYF
TGCGCCAGCAGCGTCGCCGGAGGGACAGACTCCTACGAGCAGTACTTC
>TRBV7-9|once|TRBJ2-1|NA|16
CASSLAGLSSYNEQFF
TGTGCCAGCAGCTTAGCGGGACTCTCCTCCTACAATGAGCAGTTCTTC
>TRBV6-1|NA|TRBJ1-2|NA|14
CASRSGTSNYGYTF
TGTGCCAGCAGGTCCGGGACTTCTAACTATGGCTACACCTTC
>TRBV7-2|NA|TRBJ1-2|NA|15
CASSLMVMGALGYTF
TGTGCCAGCAGCTTAATGGTAATGGGGGCGCTGGGCTACACCTTC
>TRBV19|few|TRBJ1-5|TRBD1|13
CATGADSNQPQHF
TGTGCAACAGGGGCCGATAGCAATCAGCCCCAGCATTTT
>TRBV2|few|TRBJ1-2|NA|13
CASSEARDYGYTF
TGTGCCAGCAGTGAGGCCAGGGACTATGGCTACACCTTC
>TRBV6-6|NA|TRBJ1-1|NA|14
CASSFQGTNTEAFF
TGTGCCAGCAGTTTCCAGGGAACGAACACTGAAGCTTTCTTT
>TRBV5-4|NA|TRBJ1-2|TRBD1|17
CASSLRDRGNPNYGYTF
TGTGCCAGCAGCTTGCGGGACAGGGGGAATCCTAACTATGGCTACACCTTC
>TRBV28|once|TRBJ1-6|TRBD1|14
CASSLGQGNSPLHF
TGTGCCAGCAGTTTGGGACAGGGAAATTCACCCCTCCACTTT
>TRBV7-2|NA|TRBJ2-3|NA|15
CASSPGGVHTDTQYF
TGTGCCAGCAGCCCCGGCGGGGTCCACACAGATACGCAGTATTTT
>TRBV7-2|NA|TRBJ1-4|NA|13
CASSAGAREKLFF
TGTGCCAGCAGCGCCGGAGCGCGTGAAAAACTGTTTTTT
>TRBV5-1|NA|TRBJ2-1|NA|13
CASSLGQYNEQFF
TGCGCCAGCAGCTTGGGCCAGTACAATGAGCAGTTCTTC
>TRBV9|NA|TRBJ2-3|TRBD1|17
CASNLRGTGNHRDTQYF
TGTGCCAGCAACCTAAGGGGGACAGGGAACCATCGAGATACGCAGTATTTT
>TRBV6-5|NA|TRBJ1-5|TRBD1|15
CASRADRDSNQPQHF
TGTGCCAGCAGGGCGGACAGGGATAGCAATCAGCCCCAGCATTTT
>TRBV23-1|NA|TRBJ1-4|TRBD1|22
CASSQSHFIRTGALATNEKLFF
TGCGCCAGCAGTCAATCACATTTCATTAGGACAGGGGCCTTAGCAACTAATGAAAAACTGTTTTTT
>TRBV10-3|once|TRBJ2-7|TRBD1|13
CAISVQGAYEQYF
TGTGCCATCAGTGTTCAGGGGGCCTACGAGCAGTACTTC
>TRBV6-5|NA|TRBJ1-2|NA|16
CASSYSTGRDSYGYTF
TGTGCCAGCAGTTACTCGACAGGCAGGGATAGCTATGGCTACACCTTC
>TRBV5-4|NA|TRBJ1-5|NA|14
CASSLEGSNQPQHF
TGTGCCAGCAGCTTGGAGGGCAGTAATCAGCCCCAGCATTTT
>TRBV28|medium-sized|TRBJ1-5|NA|15
CASSLAGRSNQPQHF
TGTGCCAGCAGTTTGGCAGGTAGGAGCAATCAGCCCCAGCATTTT
>TRBV2|once|TRBJ1-4|NA|14
CASRSSRGREKLFF
TGTGCCAGCAGATCTAGTCGGGGAAGGGAAAAACTGTTTTTT